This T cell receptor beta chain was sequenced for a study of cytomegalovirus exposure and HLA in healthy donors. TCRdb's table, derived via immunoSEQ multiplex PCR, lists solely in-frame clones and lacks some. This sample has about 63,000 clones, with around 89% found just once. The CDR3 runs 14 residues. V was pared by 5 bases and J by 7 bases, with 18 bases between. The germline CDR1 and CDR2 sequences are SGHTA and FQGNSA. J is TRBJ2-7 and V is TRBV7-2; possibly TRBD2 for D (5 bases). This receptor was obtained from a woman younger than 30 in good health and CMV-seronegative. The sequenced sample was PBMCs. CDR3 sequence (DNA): TGTGCCAGCAGCCCTTTCTCCTCCCGCGGGGAGCAGTACTTC. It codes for CASSPFSSRGEQYF.